These 24 T cell receptor beta chains originate from one sample sequenced in a study of CD8 T cells in ankylosing spondylitis. TCRdb independently ran MiXCR on the 5' RACE reads; one entry per CDR3 protein. The sample shows 36,000 or so distinct CDR3 sequences, around 10% of them seen only once. Sequenced sample: synovial fluid, either unsorted or a sorted T cell fraction (not recorded which). These receptors were taken from a male donor with ankylosing spondylitis.

V is TRBV9 and J is TRBJ2-2; no reliable D call. The germline V gene has CDR1 SGDLS and CDR2 YYNGEE. This CDR3 has 13 amino acids. V lost 0 bases and J lost 7, with 7 bases in between. Here the CDR3 DNA reads TGTGCCAGCAGCGTAGCACTTATCGGGGAGCTGTTTTTT. This gives the protein CASSVALIGELFF.

This chain uses TRBV7-9 with TRBJ1-4; D may be TRBD1 (5 bases). Looked up from germline, CDR1 is SEHNR and CDR2 is FQNEAQ (reference sequence). This CDR3 is 15 amino acids long. The V end lost 1 base, the J end lost 8 bases, and 14 bases lay between the germline ends. CDR3 bases: TGTGCCAGCAGCTTAGTCCAGGGAGTTGACGAAAAACTGTTTTTT. This gives the protein CASSLVQGVDEKLFF.

This clonotype has at least ten counts. The rearrangement links TRBV4-1 to TRBJ2-1, with D possibly being TRBD1 or TRBD2 (5 bases each). This CDR3 has 15 residues. Looked up from germline, CDR1 is MGHRA and CDR2 is YSYEKL. Trimming shortened V by 1 base and J by 5 bases, and 12 bases separated the two germline ends. The CDR3 nucleotides read TGCGCCAGCAGCCAAGGAGCCGGGGACGACAATGAGCAGTTCTTC. This encodes CASSQGAGDDNEQFF.

The rearrangement links TRBV7-3 to TRBJ2-7; 8 positions agree with TRBD1. Germline V lookup: CDR1 SGHTA, CDR2 FQGTGA. CDR3 length: 14 amino acids. Trimming at V came to 4 bases and at J to 4 bases, leaving 6 bases not matched to a gene. In DNA, the CDR3 is TGTGCCAGCAGCTCCTCAGGGGGCGTGTACGAGCAGTACTTC. Protein: CASSSSGGVYEQYF.

V usage is TRBV6-5 and J usage is TRBJ2-1; the D is unclear. V was clipped by 2 bases and J by 2 bases, with 7 bases between them. The CDR3 spans 14 residues. Per the germline V gene, CDR1 is MNHEY and CDR2 is SVGAGI. CDR3 region: CASSYVGTYNEQFF. The CDR3 DNA sequence: TGTGCCAGCAGTTACGTGGGGACCTACAATGAGCAGTTCTTC.

This clonotype was seen repeatedly, ten times or more. The chain joins TRBV5-1 to TRBJ2-7; no definite D call. CDR3 length equals 13 residues. Trimming stripped 0 bases from V and 5 bases from J, with 9 bases between. Looked up from germline, CDR1 is SGHRS and CDR2 is YFSETQ. The CDR3 is CASSLVGLDEQYF. The CDR3 DNA follows: TGCGCCAGCAGCTTGGTAGGGCTCGACGAGCAGTACTTC.

The chain uses TRBV6-5 and TRBJ2-1, with 7 bases aligning to TRBD1. Germline-derived CDR1 and CDR2 are MNHEY and SVGAGI. The CDR3 runs 14 residues. The junction had 10 bases not matched to a gene; V was cut back by 4 bases and J by 10 bases. The CDR3 is CASSFDRAAGEQFF. In nucleotides, the CDR3 is TGTGCCAGCAGTTTTGACAGGGCGGCTGGGGAGCAGTTCTTC.

This clonotype has ten or more counts. CDR3 residues: CSVLPLQGLQYTEAFF. The CDR3 DNA reads TGCAGCGTACTCCCTCTACAGGGGTTGCAGTACACTGAAGCTTTCTTT. This chain links TRBV29-1 with TRBJ1-1; 7 positions agree with TRBD1. Germline CDR1 is SQVTM and CDR2 is ANQGSEA. V trimming: 6 bases; J trimming: 3 bases; junction bases outside the gene matches: 16. The CDR3 spans 16 residues.

This chain uses TRBV27 with TRBJ2-5, with 11 bases that match TRBD1. Germline trimming cut 5 bases from V and 5 bases from J; bases unmatched to any gene: 4. This CDR3 contains 14 residues. Germline V lookup: CDR1 MNHEY, CDR2 SMNVEV (reference sequence). CDR3 amino acids: CASSPRDRGETQYF. In DNA, the CDR3 is TGTGCCAGCAGTCCCCGGGACAGGGGGGAGACCCAGTACTTC.

This clonotype was detected ten times or more. CDR3 protein: CASSIDHDSTDTQYF. In DNA form, the CDR3 reads TGTGCCAGTAGTATAGATCATGACAGCACAGATACGCAGTATTTT. The V and J genes are TRBV19 and TRBJ2-3; D uncertain. CDR1 LNHDA and CDR2 SQIVND come from the germline V gene (reference sequence). The CDR3 has 15 amino acids. Trimming stripped 0 bases from V and 0 bases from J, with 7 bases between.

This sequence joins TRBV5-1 and TRBJ1-1; D possibly corresponds to TRBD1 (6 bases). The ends were cut back, 0 bases at V and 4 bases at J, with 10 bases in the middle. Germline CDR1 SGHRS, CDR2 YFSETQ. The CDR3 is 14 amino acids. The CDR3 spells CASSLVPGVTEAFF. Here the CDR3 DNA reads TGCGCCAGCAGCTTGGTTCCAGGGGTCACTGAAGCTTTCTTT.

This clonotype was seen many times. The chain links TRBV28 to TRBJ2-1, with D perhaps TRBD2 (5 bases). V was shortened by 5 bases and J by 6 bases, with 26 bases between the two germline ends. Germline values: CDR1 MDHEN, CDR2 SYDVKM. This CDR3 is built from 18 residues. The CDR3 loop reads CASSKLSVWGEVSNEQFF. CDR3 nucleotide sequence: TGTGCCAGCAGTAAGCTTAGCGTTTGGGGAGAGGTTTCCAATGAGCAGTTCTTC.

This clonotype was observed a few times. The chain carries TRBV12-3 or TRBV12-4 and TRBJ2-1; TRBD2 might be the D (5 bases). The CDR3 has 14 residues. Trimming cost V 7 bases and J 3 bases, with 13 bases left between them. CDR3 in amino acids: CASTPPRGYNEQFF. CDR3 sequence (DNA): TGTGCCAGCACCCCCCCCCGGGGCTACAATGAGCAGTTCTTC.

The chain links TRBV2 to TRBJ1-2; D call uncertain. The CDR3 has 14 residues. Trimming cost V 8 bases and J 0 bases, with 13 bases left between them. Germline V CDR1 and CDR2: SNHLY, FYNNEI. The CDR3, as DNA: TGTGCCAGCTTCGGAGGAGAAGCTAACTATGGCTACACCTTC. Protein: CASFGGEANYGYTF.

This clonotype was seen at least ten times. The rearrangement uses TRBV28 and TRBJ2-1; 7 nucleotides match TRBD2. This CDR3 comprises 15 residues. Unmatched junction bases numbered 8, after V lost 6 bases and J lost 3 bases. Germline V lookup: CDR1 MDHEN, CDR2 SYDVKM. In DNA form, the CDR3 reads TGTGCCAGCAGCCGTGCTCTAGCGGACTACAATGAGCAGTTCTTC. Protein: CASSRALADYNEQFF.

There are a few counts of this clonotype. The V and J genes are TRBV6-1 and TRBJ2-1; 9 nucleotides line up with TRBD2. The CDR3 extends over 14 amino acids. Losses at the gene ends were 8 bases for V and 4 bases for J; bases not matched to a gene: 6. The germline V gene has CDR1 MNHNS and CDR2 SASEGT. This CDR3 is CASQISGRYNEQFF. The DNA of the CDR3 is TGTGCCAGCCAAATAAGCGGGAGGTACAATGAGCAGTTCTTC.

This clonotype has at least ten counts. The chain combines TRBV24-1 with TRBJ2-7, with TRBD2 matching over 8 bases. The CDR3 has 14 residues. Trimming took 9 bases from V and 4 from J; bases not matched to a gene: 10. Germline V CDR1 and CDR2: KGHDR, SFDVKD. This CDR3 reads CATASGTSGYEQYF. The CDR3 DNA reads TGTGCCACCGCGTCCGGGACTAGTGGGTACGAGCAGTACTTC.

This clonotype was picked up a small number of times. This chain connects TRBV6-6 to TRBJ2-7, with TRBD1 as a possible D gene (6 bases). V was cut by 6 bases and J by 5 bases, with 11 bases left in between. CDR1 is MNHNY, CDR2 SVGAGI, per germline (reference sequence). The CDR3 covers 12 residues. CDR3 amino acids: CASSLQGHEQYF. CDR3 DNA: TGTGCCAGCAGCTTACAGGGCCACGAGCAGTACTTC.

This clonotype appeared a few times. The gene calls are TRBV20-1 and TRBJ1-1, with D perhaps matching TRBD1 (6 bases). The germline gives CDR1 DFQATT, CDR2 SNEGSKA (reference sequence). V was shortened by 2 bases and J by 0 bases, with 10 bases between the two germline ends. This CDR3 is 14 amino acids long. CDR3 protein: CSARQGPMNTEAFF. The CDR3 nucleotides read TGCAGTGCTAGACAGGGGCCCATGAACACTGAAGCTTTCTTT.

This clonotype has just a few counts. V is TRBV28 and J is TRBJ2-7; 7 bases are a match to TRBD2. This CDR3 has 12 residues. V lost 8 bases, J lost 0 bases, and 1 base stayed unmatched. Germline V lookup: CDR1 MDHEN, CDR2 SYDVKM. The DNA for the CDR3 is TGTGCCAGCCAGCGGGGCTCCTACGAGCAGTACTTC. It specifies CASQRGSYEQYF.

This clonotype occurred many times. V usage is TRBV13 and J usage is TRBJ2-5; D gene uncertain. This CDR3 region has 14 residues. The V gene lost 5 bases and the J gene lost 0 bases, with 10 bases spanning the gap. CDR1 PRHDT and CDR2 FYEKMQ come from the germline V gene (reference sequence). In DNA form, the CDR3 reads TGTGCCAGCAGCGCCAGACTCTACCAAGAGACCCAGTACTTC. Translated: CASSARLYQETQYF.

In its sample, this clonotype was seen many times. This chain connects TRBV7-6 to TRBJ1-1; D remains ambiguous. Germline CDR1 is SGHVS and CDR2 is FNYEAQ. This CDR3 comprises 16 residues. V shed 1 base and J shed 4 bases, with 16 bases lying between them. The chain's CDR3 is CASSLDQFKVATEAFF. In DNA, the CDR3 is TGTGCCAGCAGCTTAGACCAATTCAAGGTGGCCACTGAAGCTTTCTTT.

This clonotype has a count of ten or more. The chain joins TRBV7-2 to TRBJ1-5; D is undetermined. This CDR3 spans 13 amino acids. Germline V gives CDR1 SGHTA, CDR2 FQGNSA. The V gene lost 6 bases and the J gene lost 6 bases, with 12 bases spanning the gap. CDR3 bases: TGTGCCAGCAGTGGAGACGGGTTTCAGCCCCAGCATTTT. Translating gives CASSGDGFQPQHF. Full variable domain (remainder filled in from reference TRBV7-2 and TRBJ1-5): GAGVSQSPSNKVTEKGKDVELRCDPISGHTALYWYRQSLGQGLEFLIYFQGNSAPDKSGLPSDRFSAERTGGSVSTLTIQRTQQEDSAVYLCASSGDGFQPQHFGDGTRLSIL.

There are many counts of this clonotype. The chain employs TRBV12-5 and TRBJ1-2, with D perhaps matching TRBD1 (6 bases). The CDR3 contains 16 residues. V was trimmed by 2 bases and J by 6 bases, leaving 19 bases between them. The germline V gene encodes CDR1 LGHNT and CDR2 FRNRAP. The CDR3 sequence: CASGLPRTVERDGYTF. The CDR3 DNA reads TGTGCTAGTGGTTTGCCGCGGACAGTCGAGAGGGATGGCTACACCTTC.